Below are 20 T cell receptor beta chains sequenced from a single sample in a study of immune evolution from preneoplasia to lung adenocarcinoma. Profiled with immunoSEQ multiplex PCR; TCRdb holds only in-frame clones, not every one. This sample carries several thousand clones, approximately 83% of them seen once, and the ten largest clones take 5.8%. The sequencing input was FFPE minimally invasive lung adenocarcinoma tissue. The receptors were gathered from a person aged 65 to 79 with lung adenocarcinoma.

In its sample, this clone was seen a few times. The V call is TRBV5-5, the J call TRBJ1-1; tentative D call: TRBD1 (6 bases). V was clipped by 6 bases and J by 0 bases, with 18 bases between them. The germline V gene encodes CDR1 SGHKS and CDR2 YYEKEE (reference sequence). The CDR3 has 16 residues. CDR3 region: CASIQGHNSMNTEAFF. The CDR3 bases are TGTGCCAGCATTCAGGGGCATAACTCGATGAACACTGAAGCTTTCTTT.

In DNA form, the CDR3 reads TGTGCCTGGACTTACGTCGGGGGTAACACCATATATTTT. Translation: CAWTYVGGNTIYF. V gene TRBV30 combines with J gene TRBJ1-3, with D possibly matching TRBD1 (5 bases). The CDR3 has 13 amino acids. CDR1 is GTSNPN and CDR2 is SVGIG in the germline V gene (reference sequence). V lost 4 bases, J lost 7 bases, and 14 bases lay in between.

The chain combines TRBV9 with TRBJ2-7; a weak D match, TRBD1 (6 bases). The V gene's germline CDR1 is SGDLS and CDR2 YYNGEE. Trimming stripped 0 bases from V and 2 bases from J, with 12 bases between. This CDR3 region has 15 residues. CDR3 residues: CASSVEAGAAYEQYF. CDR3 bases: TGTGCCAGCAGCGTAGAGGCAGGGGCTGCCTACGAGCAGTACTTC.

The rearrangement joins TRBV15 to TRBJ2-3, with D perhaps TRBD2 (7 bases). Between the trimmed V and J ends, which lost 5 bases and 2 bases, there was a span of 20 bases. Germline-derived CDR1 and CDR2 are LNHNV and YYDKDF (reference sequence). The CDR3 has 17 residues. The CDR3 spells CATSGRTGGGDTDTQYF. CDR3 in DNA: TGTGCCACCAGCGGAAGAACAGGCGGGGGCGACACAGATACGCAGTATTTT.

V is TRBV11-1 and J is TRBJ2-7; D call uncertain. This CDR3 spans 12 amino acids. Per the germline V gene, CDR1 is SGHAT and CDR2 is FQDESV (reference sequence). V was cut by 5 bases and J by 4 bases, with 9 bases left in between. The CDR3 DNA reads as TGTGCCAGCAGCCCGGATTTGTACGAGCAGTACTTC. Amino acid sequence: CASSPDLYEQYF.

The chain has TRBV5-1 and TRBJ2-7; D is possibly TRBD2 (6 bases). Trimming cost V 3 bases and J 4 bases, with 11 bases left between them. The CDR3 is 13 amino acids. In germline, CDR1 is SGHRS, CDR2 YFSETQ. The chain's CDR3 is CASSWDSKYEQYF. Written as DNA, the CDR3 is TGCGCCAGCAGCTGGGACTCCAAGTACGAGCAGTACTTC.

The chain has TRBV11-2 and TRBJ2-3; D gene unclear. V dropped 1 base and J dropped 10 bases, with 12 bases sitting between them. Looked up from germline, CDR1 is SGHAT and CDR2 is FQNNGV. The CDR3 is 13 amino acids. CDR3 DNA sequence: TGTGCCAGCAGCTTAGTAGCCCCCTCAGCGCAGTATTTT. Its translation: CASSLVAPSAQYF.

Only a few counts were recorded for this clone. This CDR3 reads CASSLAGQGGGEQYF. As DNA, the CDR3 is TGCGCCAGCAGCCTAGCGGGACAGGGGGGCGGCGAGCAGTACTTC. V and J are TRBV5-1 and TRBJ2-7, with 11 bases fitting TRBD1. With V trimmed by 4 bases and J by 6 bases, 9 bases remained unmatched. The CDR3 contains 15 residues. The germline V gene encodes CDR1 SGHRS and CDR2 YFSETQ.

Points on this clone: Other DNA sequences in the sample encode the same CDR3. This chain links TRBV19 with TRBJ2-2; D might be TRBD1 (5 bases). The germline gives CDR1 LNHDA, CDR2 SQIVND (reference sequence). Deletions cut 6 bases from V and 6 bases from J, with 8 bases between. The CDR3 is 12 amino acids. The DNA for the CDR3 is TGTGCCAGTAGCCAGGGTTCCGGGGAGCTGTTTTTT. This encodes CASSQGSGELFF.

The chain combines TRBV6-5 with TRBJ1-1, with TRBD1 matching over 10 bases. The germline gives CDR1 MNHEY, CDR2 SVGAGI. The CDR3 length is 14 residues. With 6 bases clipped from V and 7 bases from J, the junction kept 8 bases outside the gene matches. The CDR3 is CASSSAGTGVEAFF. The CDR3 nucleotides read TGTGCCAGCAGCAGTGCCGGGACAGGGGTTGAAGCTTTCTTT.

The chain has TRBV15 and TRBJ2-1, with a tentative D call TRBD2 (6 bases). The CDR3 totals 13 residues. Per germline, CDR1 LNHNV and CDR2 YYDKDF (reference sequence). Trimming cost V 1 base and J 7 bases, with 8 bases left between them. CDR3 residues: CATSRVGGNEQFF. For the CDR3, the DNA is TGTGCCACCAGCAGAGTCGGGGGAAATGAGCAGTTCTTC.

This clone was observed a single time. This rearrangement joins TRBV29-1 to TRBJ1-2; a possible D gene is TRBD1 (6 bases). Trimming removed 4 bases from V and 11 bases from J, with 20 bases in between. Germline V gene sequence: CDR1 SQVTM, CDR2 ANQGSEA. The CDR3 is 13 amino acids. CDR3 sequence reads: CSVGTELISGYTF. CDR3 coding DNA: TGCAGCGTTGGGACAGAGCTGATCTCCGGTTACACCTTC.

The gene calls are TRBV28 and TRBJ2-3; 11 bases are a match to TRBD2. This CDR3 has 16 residues. The ends lost 6 bases at V and 0 bases at J; junction bases unmatched: 5. CDR1 and CDR2 from the germline V gene are MDHEN and SYDVKM. CDR3 nucleotides: TGTGCCAGCAGCCCAACTAGCGGGGGCAGCACAGATACGCAGTATTTT. Its translation: CASSPTSGGSTDTQYF.

CDR3 residues: CASSLGSRAKEQFF. As DNA, the CDR3 is TGTGCCAGCAGTTTAGGGAGTCGGGCCAAGGAGCAGTTCTTC. The rearrangement links TRBV28 to TRBJ2-1; D is perhaps TRBD2 (5 bases). Trimming stripped 2 bases from V and 10 bases from J, with 15 bases between. The V gene's germline CDR1 is MDHEN and CDR2 SYDVKM. The CDR3 runs 14 residues.

This chain links TRBV21-1 with TRBJ2-3; TRBD2, the D gene given by the table, was not confirmed from the DNA. TRBV21-1 is a pseudogene. The CDR3 runs to 16 residues. Written as DNA, the CDR3 is TGTGCCAGCAGCGGGGGGAGCAACTACAACACAGATACGCAGTATTTT. Its translation: CASSGGSNYNTDTQYF.

V is TRBV25-1 and J is TRBJ1-2; the D gene is possibly TRBD1 (6 bases). The length of the CDR3 is 13 residues. The V gene's germline CDR1 is MGHDK and CDR2 SYGVNS. Trimming removed 7 bases at V and 8 bases at J, with 17 bases between. CDR3 bases: TGTGCCAGCACCTACACTGGGGGCCACGGCTACACCTTC. It codes for CASTYTGGHGYTF.

The chain employs TRBV4-2 and TRBJ1-5, with 7 bases fitting TRBD1. Germline V lookup: CDR1 LGHNA, CDR2 YNFKEQ. Losses at the gene ends were 4 bases for V and 7 bases for J; bases not matched to a gene: 4. The CDR3 totals 13 residues. CDR3 in amino acids: CASSPGQAQPQHF. The CDR3 DNA follows: TGTGCCAGCAGCCCCGGACAGGCCCAGCCCCAGCATTTT.

V usage is TRBV2 and J usage is TRBJ2-1; TRBD1 agrees at 7 bases. This CDR3 contains 12 residues. V dropped 6 bases and J dropped 10; count of bases not matched to a gene: 6. Germline-derived CDR1 and CDR2 are SNHLY and FYNNEI. CDR3 DNA sequence: TGTGCCAGCAGAGACAGGGCTCGGGAGCAGTTCTTC. Protein sequence: CASRDRAREQFF.

J is TRBJ1-1 and V is TRBV4-1; D not certain. The CDR3 runs 15 residues. V was clipped by 3 bases and J by 1 base, with 12 bases between them. Looked up from germline, CDR1 is MGHRA and CDR2 is YSYEKL. CDR3 DNA: TGCGCCAGCAGCCACGGAACGATGGAGAACACTGAAGCTTTCTTT. Protein: CASSHGTMENTEAFF.

The chain joins TRBV28 to TRBJ1-1; 9 bases fit TRBD1. With 0 bases clipped from V and 11 bases from J, the junction kept 7 bases outside the gene matches. This CDR3 spans 14 amino acids. Germline CDR1 reads MDHEN; CDR2 reads SYDVKM. In DNA form, the CDR3 reads TGTGCCAGCAGTTTATGGGACACAGGGGGCCGGGCTTTCTTT. Its translation: CASSLWDTGGRAFF. The full variable domain, with the rest looked up from reference TRBV28 and TRBJ1-1, is DVKVTQSSRYLVKRTGEKVFLECVQDMDHENMFWYRQDPGLGLRLIYFSYDVKMKEKGDIPEGYSVSREKKERFSLILESASTNQTSMYLCASSLWDTGGRAFFGQGTRLTVV.